This T cell receptor (beta chain) was recovered during a study of blood T cell repertoires in COVID-19. As for the study in general: The United States, Italy and Spain were the sources of the acute and convalescent COVID-19 samples. Sources were T cells, B-cell-depleted T cells, or PBMCs; the material itself was cDNA or gDNA.

This clone was seen a single time. Generated by immunoSEQ multiplex PCR, the TCRdb table keeps only in-frame clones and is missing some. The table has about 330,000 clones, about 90% seen once. The sequence came from a man between 18 and 29 years old who had recovered from COVID-19. Sequencing was carried out using peripheral blood.

CDR3 sequence reads: CASSYLTGIRTEAFF. The CDR3 DNA follows: TGTGCCAGCAGTTACCTGACAGGGATCCGGACTGAAGCTTTCTTT. This chain links TRBV6-5 with TRBJ1-1; 7 bases are shared with TRBD1. V dropped 2 bases and J dropped 5; count of bases not matched to a gene: 8. The CDR3 loop spans 15 amino acids. Germline-derived CDR1 and CDR2 are MNHEY and SVGAGI.